This TCR beta chain was captured in a study of CD8 T cells in ankylosing spondylitis. This clonotype was seen ten or more times. Germline V CDR1 and CDR2: KGHSH, LQKENI. The CDR3 runs 12 residues. Trimming left V 8 bases short and J 5 bases short, with 12 bases between. Making the TCR beta libraries involved quantitative 5'-RACE with molecular barcodes. One entry per CDR3 protein results from TCRdb running MiXCR on the 5' RACE reads. The table shows more than 110,000 distinct CDR3 sequences, with more than 7% occurring only once. The sequence came from a male donor with ankylosing spondylitis. The specimen sequenced was synovial fluid, either unsorted or a sorted T cell fraction (not recorded which). The chain couples TRBV18 to TRBJ2-5; D may be TRBD2 (5 bases). CDR3 nucleotides: TGTGCCAGCAGCCCAACGGGGGAGACCCAGTACTTC. Its protein product is CASSPTGETQYF.